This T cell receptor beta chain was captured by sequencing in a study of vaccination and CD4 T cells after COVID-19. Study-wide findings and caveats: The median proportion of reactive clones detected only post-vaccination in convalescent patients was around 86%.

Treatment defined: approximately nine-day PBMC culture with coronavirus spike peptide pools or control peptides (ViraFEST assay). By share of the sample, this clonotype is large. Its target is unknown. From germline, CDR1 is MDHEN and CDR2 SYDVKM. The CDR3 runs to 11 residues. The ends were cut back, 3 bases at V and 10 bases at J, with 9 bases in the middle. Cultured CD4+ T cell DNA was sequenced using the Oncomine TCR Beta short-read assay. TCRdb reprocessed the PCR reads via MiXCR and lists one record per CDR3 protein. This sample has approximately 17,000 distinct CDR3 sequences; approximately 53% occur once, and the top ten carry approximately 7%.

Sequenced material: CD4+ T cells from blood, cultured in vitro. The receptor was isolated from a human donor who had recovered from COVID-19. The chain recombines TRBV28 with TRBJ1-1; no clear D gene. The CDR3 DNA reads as TGTGCCAGCAGTTTTATAGCCGGAGCTTTCTTT. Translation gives CASSFIAGAFF.